The clone carrying this T cell receptor (beta chain) showed up just a few times. Its antigen is unknown. Germline is not matched at one junction end, which may reflect a read error. Female donors made up under 60% of the healthy controls, blood donors whose median age was approximately 60 years (range roughly 21-70). The sample comes from a study of somatic mutations in cytotoxic T cells in rheumatoid arthritis. Only in-frame clones appear in the TCRdb table, and some are missing; sequencing was by immunoSEQ multiplex PCR. The sample has 7,000 to 9,000 clones; roughly 60% are singletons. The CDR3 has 14 amino acids. Germline loops: CDR1 SNHLY, CDR2 FYNNEI. General observations from the study: The authors did not know the antigen targets of the expanded CD8+ clones.

V usage is TRBV2 and J usage is TRBJ2-7; 10 bases match TRBD1. The clonotype comes from a woman aged 35 to 49 in good health. The sequencing input was CD8+ T cells sorted from blood. The CDR3 DNA reads TGTGCCAGCACTGGGACAGGGGCCTCCTACGGGCAGTACTTC. It codes for CASTGTGASYGQYF. Full variable domain (remainder filled in from reference TRBV2 and TRBJ2-7): EPEVTQTPSHQVTQMGQEVILRCVPISNHLYFYWYRQILGQKVEFLVSFYNNEISEKSEIFDDQFSVERPDGSNFTLKIRSTKLEDSAMYFCASTGTGASYGQYFGPGTRLTVT.